A single sample gave rise to the 3 T cell receptor beta chains below, sequenced in a study of T cell responses to AZD1222 COVID-19 vaccine. Clones were read by immunoSEQ multiplex PCR, and TCRdb kept only the in-frame ones, dropping some. The repertoire consists of some 47,000 clones, with 83% occurring once and the leading ten covering 45% to 60%. Sequenced material: peripheral blood, taken on day 0 of AZD1222 vaccination. These receptors all stem from an adult in good health.

V gene TRBV2 combines with J gene TRBJ2-7, with 9 nucleotides matching TRBD1. V lost 7 bases, J lost 2 bases, and 9 bases stayed unmatched. The CDR3 extends over 15 amino acids. Germline values: CDR1 SNHLY, CDR2 FYNNEI. CDR3 sequence reads: CASKDRGIPPYEQYF. Written as DNA, the CDR3 is TGTGCCAGCAAGGACAGGGGTATTCCCCCCTACGAGCAGTACTTC.

V usage is TRBV28 and J usage is TRBJ2-2, with D maybe TRBD1 (5 bases). Germline CDR1 MDHEN, CDR2 SYDVKM. With 5 bases removed from V and 6 bases from J, the gap between germline ends came to 19 bases. CDR3 length equals 16 residues. The CDR3 DNA reads as TGTGCCAGCAGTCCGTCACAACCGGACAATGCCGGGGAGCTGTTTTTT. This gives the protein CASSPSQPDNAGELFF.

The chain has TRBV10-3 and TRBJ1-2; perhaps TRBD1 as D (5 bases). V gave up 4 bases and J gave up 6 bases, with 18 bases separating them. This CDR3 contains 15 residues. Germline V gene data show CDR1 as ENHRY and CDR2 as SYGVKD. The CDR3 spells CAISALELRTNGYTF. DNA for the CDR3: TGTGCCATCAGTGCGCTAGAGCTAAGGACAAATGGCTACACCTTC.